This record covers a single T cell receptor (beta chain). The method was immunoSEQ multiplex PCR; TCRdb's version includes in-frame clones alone and lacks a portion of them. The sample lists a few hundred thousand clones, around nine tenths occurring once. The age range of participants was about 18 to 90 years, with residence in approximately 25 US areas. The entry originates in a study of blood T cell repertoires in COVID-19. The CDR3 covers 14 residues. Germline V CDR1 and CDR2: LNHDA, SQIVND (reference sequence). V shed 0 bases and J shed 6 bases, with 8 bases lying between them. The chain carries TRBV19 and TRBJ2-2; D call uncertain. The material sequenced was PBMCs or T cells enriched from blood (not recorded which). This clonotype was sampled from a woman in her thirties or forties who had recovered from COVID-19. The CDR3 region is CASSIDRGPGELFF. CDR3 sequence (DNA): TGTGCCAGTAGTATAGATCGAGGCCCCGGGGAGCTGTTTTTT.